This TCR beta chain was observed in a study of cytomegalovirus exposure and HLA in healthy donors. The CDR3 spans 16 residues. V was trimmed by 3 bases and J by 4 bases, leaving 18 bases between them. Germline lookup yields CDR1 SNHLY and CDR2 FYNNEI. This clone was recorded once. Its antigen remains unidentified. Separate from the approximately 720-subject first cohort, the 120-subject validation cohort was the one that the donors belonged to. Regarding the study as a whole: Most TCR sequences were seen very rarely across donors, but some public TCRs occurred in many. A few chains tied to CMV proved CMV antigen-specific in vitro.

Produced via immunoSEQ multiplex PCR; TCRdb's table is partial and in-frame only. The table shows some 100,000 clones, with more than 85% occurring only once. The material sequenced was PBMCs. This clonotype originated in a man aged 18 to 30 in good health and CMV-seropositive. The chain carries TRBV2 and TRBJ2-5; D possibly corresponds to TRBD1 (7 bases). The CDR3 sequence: CASSDSVQGRRETQYF. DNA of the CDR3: TGTGCCAGCAGTGACTCCGTACAGGGGAGGAGAGAGACCCAGTACTTC. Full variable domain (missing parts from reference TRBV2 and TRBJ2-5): EPEVTQTPSHQVTQMGQEVILRCVPISNHLYFYWYRQILGQKVEFLVSFYNNEISEKSEIFDDQFSVERPDGSNFTLKIRSTKLEDSAMYFCASSDSVQGRRETQYFGPGTRLLVL.